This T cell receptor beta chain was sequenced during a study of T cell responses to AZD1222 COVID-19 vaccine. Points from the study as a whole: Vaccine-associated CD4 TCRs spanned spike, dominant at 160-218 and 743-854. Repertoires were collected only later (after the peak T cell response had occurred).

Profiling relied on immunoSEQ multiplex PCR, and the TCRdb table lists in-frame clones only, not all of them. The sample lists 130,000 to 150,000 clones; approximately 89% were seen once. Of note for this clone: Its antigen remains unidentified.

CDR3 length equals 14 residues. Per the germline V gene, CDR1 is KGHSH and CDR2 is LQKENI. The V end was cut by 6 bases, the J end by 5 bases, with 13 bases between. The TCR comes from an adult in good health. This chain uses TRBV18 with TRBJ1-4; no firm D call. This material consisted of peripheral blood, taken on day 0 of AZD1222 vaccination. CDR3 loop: CASSMKWGNEKLFF. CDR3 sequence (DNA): TGTGCCAGCTCGATGAAATGGGGAAATGAAAAACTGTTTTTT.